The TCR beta chain under discussion was sequenced for a study of blood T cell repertoires in COVID-19. Study information: The study drew acute and convalescent COVID-19 samples from the United States, Italy and Spain. From T cells, B-cell-depleted T cells, or PBMCs came the material, which was cDNA or gDNA.

In germline, CDR1 is SGDLS, CDR2 YYNGEE. V gave up 4 bases and J gave up 8 bases, with 18 bases separating them. CDR3 length: 15 amino acids. The sample holds a few counts of this clone. Authors' data handling: Reference gene primer amplification gave estimated nucleated cell counts. The protocol was immunoSEQ multiplex PCR, while the TCRdb copy is restricted to in-frame clones and leaves out a portion. V and J calls and clone size are those listed in that table; D and trimming were worked out from the DNA. The sample has 200,000 or so clones, around 80% seen once. The sequencing input was peripheral blood. The receptor was derived from a human donor with acute or convalescent COVID-19. The donor label of this sample is uncertain. The chain is built from TRBV9 and TRBJ1-4; no clear D gene. The CDR3 DNA follows: TGTGCCAGCAGCCCGACGGGGAGTGGTGGAGAAAAACTGTTTTTT. Residues: CASSPTGSGGEKLFF.